This T cell receptor beta chain was recorded in a study of regulatory T cells in long-lasting Graves disease. The CDR3 spans 15 residues. Germline V gives CDR1 WNHNN, CDR2 SYGVQD (reference sequence). The V gene end was trimmed by 2 bases and the J gene end by 7 bases; junction bases not matched to a gene: 11. The TCR beta library used iRepertoire HTBI primers with Arm-PCR amplification of CDR3. MiXCR was run by TCRdb on the multiplex PCR reads, yielding one entry per CDR3 protein. The repertoire has over 200,000 distinct CDR3 sequences, 15% to 20% of them found once; the top ten carry roughly a fifth. Study-level results: Less diverse TCR repertoires were seen in persistent Graves' patients than in newly diagnosed ones.

With regard to this clonotype: As yet, its antigen is unknown. It differs at one base from a far larger clone, so likely a read error.

Time point in this sample: newly diagnosed GD, antithyroid drugs for less than 3 months. Extracted PBMC RNA gave rise to the TCR library. The chain has TRBV10-1 and TRBJ2-7; 7 bases are a match to TRBD2. This sequence was found in a female donor with Graves disease. The sample in question was peripheral blood mononuclear cells (PBMCs), obtained at new diagnosis, from a patient treated with antithyroid drugs. The CDR3 is CASSETEAGHNEQYF. The CDR3 DNA sequence: TGCGCCAGCAGTGAGACTGAAGCGGGGCACAATGAGCAGTACTTC.